The 20 T cell receptor beta chains presented below share a single source sample, sequenced in a study of tumor-infiltrating lymphocytes in primary liver carcinoma. Blood RNA originated from unsorted whole blood, with germline DNA additionally extracted. The input was 450 to 550 ng total RNA; TCR beta cDNA was made from it with a constant-region primer. Three-round nested multiplex PCR performed with slightly modified ARM-PCR produced the TCR beta libraries. Investigators reported that the first two PCR rounds, at about 9 cycles each, used TRBV1-TRBV30 forward primers with a C-beta reverse primer. TCRdb re-called the multiplex PCR reads with MiXCR, one entry per CDR3 protein. The profile shows 300,000 to 400,000 distinct CDR3 sequences, roughly two thirds of them singletons. The sample was peripheral blood. Receptors originate from a man aged 35 to 55 with primary liver carcinoma and hepatitis B virus infection.

Turning to this clonotype: One junction end disagrees with the germline gene, perhaps due to a read error. The chain joins TRBV11-3 to TRBJ2-2; the D call may be TRBD1 or TRBD2 (5 bases each). Germline loops: CDR1 SGHNT, CDR2 YENEEA. This CDR3 is 18 amino acids long. CDR3 region: CTSSPSMFGTSSAGELFF. CDR3 nucleotides: TGTACCAGCAGCCCCAGTATGTTCGGGACCTCGTCCGCCGGGGAGCTGTTTTTT.

Worth noting for this clonotype: An end of the junction differs from the germline gene, which may be a read error. This chain uses TRBV28 with TRBJ2-7; no clear D gene. CDR1 MDHEN and CDR2 SYDVKM come from the germline V gene. This CDR3 has 13 residues. DNA of the CDR3: TGTTCCAGCAGTTCAAGGTTGTTCTACGAGCAGTACTTC. Translating gives CSSSSRLFYEQYF.

On this clonotype: The conserved final phenylalanine or tryptophan is absent from the CDR3, which likely points to a read error. The chain joins TRBV11-2 to TRBJ2-1; tentatively, D is TRBD2 (5 bases). The CDR3 is 13 amino acids. Germline-derived CDR1 and CDR2 are SGHAT and FQNNGV. V gave up 2 bases and J gave up 6 bases, with 8 bases separating them. The CDR3 loop is CASSLMTINEQFL. The CDR3 DNA reads as TGTGCCAGCAGCTTAATGACTATCAATGAGCAGTTCCTC.

This clonotype was detected many times. The chain uses TRBV29-1 and TRBJ2-3; tentatively, D is TRBD1 (7 bases). This CDR3 contains 15 residues. CDR1 is SQVTM, CDR2 ANQGSEA, per germline. Trimming took off 6 bases at V and 4 bases at J, with 20 bases between the two ends. As DNA, the CDR3 is TGCAGCGTAGTGACATCAGGGGGAGGCCCAGATACGCAGTATTTT. Encoded protein: CSVVTSGGGPDTQYF.

This chain connects TRBV11-2 to TRBJ2-3; no firm D call. V was pared by 10 bases and J by 6 bases, with 14 bases between. The CDR3 runs 12 residues. Germline-derived CDR1 and CDR2 are SGHAT and FQNNGV. CDR3 region: CATSSTQDTQYF. In DNA, the CDR3 is TGTGCCACAAGCTCGACACAGGATACGCAGTATTTT.

The rearrangement joins TRBV6-6 to TRBJ2-3; 7 nucleotides agree with TRBD2. CDR1 and CDR2 (germline): MNHNY, SVGAGI (reference sequence). This CDR3 is built from 18 residues. Germline trimming cut 4 bases from V and 8 bases from J; bases unmatched to any gene: 21. CDR3 DNA sequence: TGTGCCAGCAGTTCCGACCTTAGCGGGCGAGCTCTAATAGGTACGCAGTATTTT. Translated: CASSSDLSGRALIGTQYF.

This clonotype was found many times. The chain uses TRBV4-2 and TRBJ2-3; D is ambiguous. CDR1 is LGHNA and CDR2 is YNFKEQ in the germline V gene. V was shortened by 1 base and J by 5 bases, with 4 bases between the two germline ends. The CDR3 length is 12 residues. Here the CDR3 reads CASSQVGDTQYF. In nucleotides, the CDR3 is TGTGCCAGCAGCCAAGTGGGAGATACGCAGTATTTT.

On this clonotype itself: This may arise from a read error, as a much more abundant clone is one base away. The CDR3 coding sequence is TGTGCCGGCAGTAATGGGGGTATGAACACTGAAGCTTTCTTT. This codes for CAGSNGGMNTEAFF. This sequence joins TRBV6-2 or TRBV6-3 and TRBJ1-1; weak D call: TRBD1 (5 bases). There are 14 residues in the CDR3. Per the germline V gene, CDR1 is MNHEY and CDR2 is SVGEGT.

A word on this clonotype: A much larger clone lies one base from this, so it may be a read error. The rearrangement links TRBV7-8 to TRBJ2-7, with TRBD1 as a possible D gene (6 bases). This CDR3 spans 14 amino acids. The germline CDR1 and CDR2 sequences are SGHVS and FQNEAQ. CDR3 coding DNA: TGTGCCAGCAGCTTAGGATTGGACAGCTACGAGCTGTACTTC. Its translation: CASSLGLDSYELYF.

Notes on this clonotype: A much larger clone differs by one base, so this may be a read error. J is TRBJ2-5 and V is TRBV10-3; D call uncertain. Per the germline V gene, CDR1 is ENHRY and CDR2 is SYGVKD. CDR3 length: 11 amino acids. V dropped 7 bases and J dropped 2 bases, with 5 bases sitting between them. For the CDR3, the DNA is TGTGCCATCATCGCACAAGAGACCCAGTACTTC. Amino acid sequence: CAIIAQETQYF.

Regarding this clonotype: This may arise from a read error, as a much more abundant clone is one base away. This chain joins TRBV6-1 and TRBJ2-1; 9 bases line up with TRBD1. The CDR3 is made up of 14 amino acids. Trimming removed 10 bases from V and 8 bases from J; junction bases left unmatched: 12. In germline, CDR1 is MNHNS, CDR2 SASEGT. CDR3 amino acids: CANTPGTGSYEQFF. For the CDR3, the DNA is TGTGCCAACACTCCCGGGACAGGGTCCTATGAGCAGTTCTTC.

The chain uses TRBV6-6 and TRBJ1-2; unclear D gene. The V gene's germline CDR1 is MNHNY and CDR2 SVGAGI (reference sequence). The CDR3 loop spans 15 amino acids. Trimming took off 8 bases at V and 6 bases at J, with 22 bases between the two ends. The CDR3 sequence: CASLGVSRRGDGYTF. CDR3 nucleotides: TGTGCCAGCCTTGGGGTTTCGCGAAGAGGAGATGGCTACACCTTC.

The chain joins TRBV5-4 to TRBJ2-5; D call uncertain. Trimming shortened V by 0 bases and J by 2 bases, and 5 bases separated the two germline ends. The CDR3 has 13 amino acids. CDR1 is SGHNT, CDR2 YYREEE, per germline (reference sequence). Here the CDR3 DNA reads TGTGCCAGCAGCTTGGCATGTCAAGAGACCCAGTACTTC. Protein product: CASSLACQETQYF.

Comments on this clonotype: The junction departs from the called germline gene at one end, perhaps through a read error. The V and J genes are TRBV10-3 and TRBJ2-4; tentatively, D is TRBD2 (5 bases). Per germline, CDR1 ENHRY and CDR2 SYGVKD. The CDR3 has 15 amino acids. CDR3 in amino acids: CAIIESDGLENIQYF. CDR3 sequence (DNA): TGTGCCATCATTGAGTCTGACGGACTGGAAAACATTCAGTACTTC.

As concerns this clonotype: One end of the junction is discordant with germline, which a read error may explain. The genes are TRBV5-5 and TRBJ1-5; D unclear. The CDR3 extends over 14 amino acids. Germline V gene data show CDR1 as SGHKS and CDR2 as YYEKEE (reference sequence). The CDR3 region is CSSSLRSSNQPQHF. CDR3 DNA sequence: TGTTCCAGCAGCTTGCGAAGTAGCAATCAGCCCCAGCATTTT.

A note on this clonotype: Sequence at one end of the junction differs from germline and may be a read error. This chain links TRBV28 with TRBJ2-3; TRBD2 agrees at 7 bases. Germline V lookup: CDR1 MDHEN, CDR2 SYDVKM. The CDR3 covers 15 residues. The DNA of the CDR3 is TGTGGCAGCAGTCCCGGTGGGGAGGGGACAGATACGCAGTATTTT. As protein: CGSSPGGEGTDTQYF.

V is TRBV6-5 and J is TRBJ2-6; D is possibly TRBD1 or TRBD2 (6 bases each). The CDR3 length is 16 residues. The germline gives CDR1 MNHEY, CDR2 SVGAGI. Trimming left V 6 bases short and J 2 bases short, with 14 bases between. CDR3 sequence: CASSSRGGPGANVLTF. The CDR3 region has the DNA TGTGCCAGCAGCTCAAGAGGGGGGCCTGGGGCCAACGTCCTGACTTTC.

Points on this clonotype: A much larger clonotype is one base distant, so this may be a read error. The V gene is TRBV29-1, the J gene TRBJ2-3; possible D gene TRBD1, 9 bases. Germline CDR1 SQVTM, CDR2 ANQGSEA. This CDR3 has 16 residues. This CDR3 is CSVRGGTGLGTDSQYF. The CDR3 bases are TGCAGCGTTCGCGGGGGGACAGGGTTAGGCACAGATTCGCAGTATTTT.

This clonotype was found a few times. V and J are TRBV30 and TRBJ1-3; 7 nucleotides line up with TRBD1. The CDR3 runs to 17 residues. The germline gives CDR1 GTSNPN, CDR2 SVGIG (reference sequence). J was trimmed by 0 bases and V by 2 bases; bases with no gene match: 10. In DNA form, the CDR3 reads TGTGCCTGGAGTTCACGGACAGGACCCAGCTCTGGAAACACCATATATTTT. Protein sequence: CAWSSRTGPSSGNTIYF.

As concerns this clonotype: Since the CDR3 does not end with the conserved phenylalanine or tryptophan, this likely comes from a read error. The DNA is omitted, as the CDR3 cannot be located on it reliably, and the CDR3 follows TCRdb's listing. The chain joins TRBV5-1 to TRBJ2-5; the table gives TRBD2 as D, unverified against the DNA. Per the germline V gene, CDR1 is SGHRS and CDR2 is YFSETQ. The CDR3 totals 15 residues, both ends included. CDR3 sequence reads: CASSLSAGGAKTQHY.